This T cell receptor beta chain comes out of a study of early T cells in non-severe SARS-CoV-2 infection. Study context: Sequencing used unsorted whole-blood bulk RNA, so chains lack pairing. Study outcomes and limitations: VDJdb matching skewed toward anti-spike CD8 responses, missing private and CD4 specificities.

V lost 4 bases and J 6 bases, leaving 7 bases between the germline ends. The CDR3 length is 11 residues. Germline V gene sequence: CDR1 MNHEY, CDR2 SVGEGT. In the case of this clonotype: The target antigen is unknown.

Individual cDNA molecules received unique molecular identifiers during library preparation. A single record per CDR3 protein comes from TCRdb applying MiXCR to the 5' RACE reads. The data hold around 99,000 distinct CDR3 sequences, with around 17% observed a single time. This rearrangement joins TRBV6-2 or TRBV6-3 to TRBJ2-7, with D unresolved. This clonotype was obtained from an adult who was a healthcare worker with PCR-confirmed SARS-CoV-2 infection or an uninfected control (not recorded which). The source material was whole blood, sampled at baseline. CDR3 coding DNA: TGTGCCAGCAGTTTTTTGGTCGAGCAGTACTTC. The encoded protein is CASSFLVEQYF.